A single sample gave rise to the 24 T cell receptor beta chains below, sequenced in a study of radiation and T cells in renal cell carcinoma (TCRdb year 2020). The library relied on the immunoSEQ multiplex PCR assay. This immuneACCESS table, as held by TCRdb, lists in-frame sequences with V and J called but not all clones. Of the missing ones, under half trace to an unresolved V gene in checked studies; the others have no known cause. This sample lists some 150,000 clones; 65% to 90% were detected once. The ten biggest clones cover about a sixth of the sample. This specimen's time point label, interpreted: blood 4 weeks post-SBRT, at nephrectomy. The treatment or condition tag for this specimen amounts to: 15 Gy SBRT to primary tumor, nephrectomy 4 weeks later. This specimen consisted of blood, obtained from a patient whose treatment included radiotherapy and nephrectomy. All receptors derive from a woman aged 45-60 years with renal cell carcinoma.

V usage is TRBV11-2 and J usage is TRBJ2-7; D gene unclear. This CDR3 has 16 residues. Looked up from germline, CDR1 is SGHAT and CDR2 is FQNNGV. V gave up 5 bases and J gave up 0 bases, with 17 bases separating them. CDR3 nucleotide sequence: TGTGCCAGCAGCCGCGTGGGCCGAAGGAGCTCCTACGAGCAGTACTTC. Its protein is CASSRVGRRSSYEQYF.

This sequence joins TRBV6-6 and TRBJ2-7, with 10 bases that match TRBD1. V shed 6 bases, J shed 12 bases, and the junction held 5 bases outside the gene matches. CDR3 length: 11 residues. CDR1 and CDR2 (germline): MNHNY, SVGAGI (reference sequence). The CDR3 reads CASRMGQGWYF. CDR3 in DNA: TGTGCCAGCAGAATGGGACAGGGGTGGTACTTC.

V and J are TRBV5-1 and TRBJ2-5; 8 bases match TRBD2. The J call may be incorrect, as the DNA end agrees better with TRBJ2-7. CDR1 is SGHRS and CDR2 is YFSETQ in the germline V gene. The CDR3 has 15 amino acids. The CDR3 spells CASSLVQGTSHEQYF. The CDR3 DNA is TGCGCCAGCAGCTTGGTTCAAGGGACTAGTCACGAGCAGTACTTC.

The V gene is TRBV30, the J gene TRBJ1-1, with D possibly being TRBD1 (5 bases). Between the trimmed V and J ends, which lost 1 base and 1 base, there was a span of 7 bases. Germline CDR1 reads GTSNPN; CDR2 reads SVGIG (reference sequence). The CDR3 loop spans 13 amino acids. The DNA of the CDR3 is TGTGCCTGGAGTGGACAGTCGAACACTGAAGCTTTCTTT. This translates into CAWSGQSNTEAFF.

The J gene is TRBJ2-3, the V gene TRBV23-1, with D hard to call. TRBV23-1 is assigned to the ORF class and has an uncertain function. The CDR3 is 16 residues long. The V end was cut by 0 bases, the J end by 3 bases, with 13 bases between. The CDR3 DNA reads as TGCGCCAGCAGTCAATCGGAACAGTTAGGAACAGATACGCAGTATTTT. Its protein product is CASSQSEQLGTDTQYF.

The V and J genes are TRBV6-6 and TRBJ1-4; TRBD1 is a possible D gene (6 bases). This CDR3 has 14 amino acids. Trimming cost V 6 bases and J 7 bases, with 15 bases left between them. The V gene's germline CDR1 is MNHNY and CDR2 SVGAGI (reference sequence). The CDR3 loop is CASSPGGGPEKLFF. The DNA of the CDR3 is TGTGCCAGCAGCCCCGGGGGCGGTCCTGAAAAACTGTTTTTT.

The chain recombines TRBV2 with TRBJ2-3, with D perhaps matching TRBD1 (6 bases). The V end was cut by 6 bases, the J end by 0 bases, with 10 bases between. CDR1 is SNHLY and CDR2 is FYNNEI in the germline V gene. CDR3 length: 14 residues. The chain's CDR3 is CASSLDSSTDTQYF. The CDR3 bases are TGTGCCAGCAGCCTGGACAGTAGCACAGATACGCAGTATTTT.

The V and J genes are TRBV29-1 and TRBJ2-3, with 7 bases aligning to TRBD1. Germline V gene lookup returns CDR1 SQVTM and CDR2 ANQGSEA. This CDR3 spans 13 amino acids. The junction had 8 bases not matched to a gene; V was cut back by 6 bases and J by 5 bases. The DNA for the CDR3 is TGCAGCGTGAACAGGGGTGGCGGAGATACGCAGTATTTT. Protein sequence: CSVNRGGGDTQYF.

The count of this clone is one. The CDR3 sequence is CASSQDLDSHLYNEQFF. As DNA, the CDR3 is TGCGCCAGCAGCCAGGACCTTGACAGCCATCTGTACAATGAGCAGTTCTTC. This chain uses TRBV4-1 with TRBJ2-1, with D perhaps matching TRBD1 (5 bases). The CDR3 loop spans 17 amino acids. Per the germline V gene, CDR1 is MGHRA and CDR2 is YSYEKL. Trimming cost V 3 bases and J 4 bases, with 19 bases left between them.

The rearrangement links TRBV4-1 to TRBJ1-5; D gene ambiguous. From germline, CDR1 is MGHRA and CDR2 YSYEKL. V lost 4 bases and J 4 bases, leaving 14 bases between the germline ends. There are 15 residues in the CDR3. The CDR3 region has the DNA TGCGCCAGCAGCCGGGATGGAACACAAAATCAGCCCCAGCATTTT. Protein sequence: CASSRDGTQNQPQHF.

V gene TRBV6-5 combines with J gene TRBJ2-2; D is uncertain. CDR3 length equals 15 residues. V shed 2 bases and J shed 3 bases, with 10 bases lying between them. Germline V gene sequence: CDR1 MNHEY, CDR2 SVGAGI. The CDR3 is CASSYRGRDTGELFF. In nucleotides, the CDR3 is TGTGCCAGCAGTTACCGAGGACGGGACACCGGGGAGCTGTTTTTT.

J is TRBJ2-2 and V is TRBV21-1; the DNA was not used to check the table's D call, TRBD2. TRBV21-1 is deemed a pseudogene. The CDR3 runs 19 residues. CDR3 DNA: TGTGCCATCACACCAATTGGACTAGCCGATTGCACGAACACCGGGGAGCTGTTTTTT. Its protein product is CAITPIGLADCTNTGELFF.

The chain joins TRBV5-5 to TRBJ1-6; no clear D gene. V shed 0 bases and J shed 7 bases, with 11 bases lying between them. The CDR3 is made up of 15 amino acids. The germline V gene encodes CDR1 SGHKS and CDR2 YYEKEE (reference sequence). CDR3 sequence: CASSLEWALNSPLHF. The CDR3 region has the DNA TGTGCCAGCAGCTTGGAGTGGGCATTAAATTCACCCCTCCACTTT.

V usage is TRBV28 and J usage is TRBJ2-4, with unresolved D. The CDR3 contains 16 residues. Per germline, CDR1 MDHEN and CDR2 SYDVKM. V gave up 6 bases and J gave up 0 bases, with 15 bases separating them. This chain's CDR3 is CASSSTVTIAKNIQYF. For the CDR3, the DNA is TGTGCCAGCAGCTCCACCGTGACAATAGCCAAAAACATTCAGTACTTC. Variable domain in full (rest from reference TRBV28 and TRBJ2-4): DVKVTQSSRYLVKRTGEKVFLECVQDMDHENMFWYRQDPGLGLRLIYFSYDVKMKEKGDIPEGYSVSREKKERFSLILESASTNQTSMYLCASSSTVTIAKNIQYFGAGTRLSVL.

The rearrangement uses TRBV7-2 and TRBJ2-3; weak D call: TRBD2 (7 bases). The CDR3 length is 16 residues. V lost 5 bases and J 2 bases, leaving 17 bases between the germline ends. The germline V gene encodes CDR1 SGHTA and CDR2 FQGNSA. The CDR3 nucleotides are TGTGCCAGCAGCCTCTGGGGAGGGGGAGTCACAGATACGCAGTATTTT. Translation gives CASSLWGGGVTDTQYF.

This clone was found a few times. The genes are TRBV2 and TRBJ1-6, with 7 bases identical to TRBD1. J lost 10 bases, V lost 7 bases, and 10 bases had no gene match. The CDR3 runs to 14 residues. The germline V gene encodes CDR1 SNHLY and CDR2 FYNNEI. For the CDR3, the DNA is TGTGCCAGCACTCAGACAGGGACTAGCTCACCCCTCCACTTT. Residues: CASTQTGTSSPLHF.

This clone occurred once. This chain connects TRBV7-2 to TRBJ2-4; 7 bases match TRBD1. Unmatched junction bases numbered 6, after V lost 5 bases and J lost 5 bases. CDR1 is SGHTA and CDR2 is FQGNSA in the germline V gene. This CDR3 spans 14 amino acids. The CDR3 nucleotides are TGTGCCAGCAGCCCGGGACAGATGCAAAACATTCAGTACTTC. Amino acids: CASSPGQMQNIQYF.

This rearrangement joins TRBV14 to TRBJ1-1, with D perhaps matching TRBD1 (5 bases). V lost 0 bases and J lost 0, with 14 bases in between. In germline, CDR1 is SGHDN, CDR2 FVKESK. The CDR3 is made up of 17 amino acids. The chain's CDR3 is CASSQDIAGTLNTEAFF. The CDR3 coding sequence is TGTGCCAGCAGCCAAGATATTGCCGGGACTTTGAACACTGAAGCTTTCTTT.

The V gene is TRBV6-5, the J gene TRBJ1-5; no clear D gene. Per germline, CDR1 MNHEY and CDR2 SVGAGI. Trimming left V 4 bases short and J 4 bases short, with 5 bases between. The CDR3 has 12 residues. The CDR3 is CASSSLNQPQHF. The CDR3 nucleotides read TGTGCCAGCAGTTCCCTAAATCAGCCCCAGCATTTT.

The chain uses TRBV28 and TRBJ1-2; a weak D match, TRBD1 (5 bases). This CDR3 is 14 amino acids long. V lost 4 bases to trimming and J lost 6 bases, with 15 bases between them. Germline V gene lookup returns CDR1 MDHEN and CDR2 SYDVKM. The CDR3 reads CASSSTGLGDGYTF. DNA of the CDR3: TGTGCCAGCAGTTCTACAGGCCTGGGAGATGGCTACACCTTC.

This clone occurred once. The chain has TRBV19 and TRBJ1-5, with TRBD1 identical over 7 bases. The V and J ends lost 0 bases and 7 bases, in that order; junction bases with no gene match: 6. The germline V gene encodes CDR1 LNHDA and CDR2 SQIVND (reference sequence). This CDR3 is 15 amino acids long. As DNA, the CDR3 is TGTGCCAGTAGTATAGAACAGGAAGGGGGCCAGCCCCAGCATTTT. This encodes CASSIEQEGGQPQHF. The whole variable domain, filled in from reference TRBV19 and TRBJ1-5, reads DGGITQSPKYLFRKEGQNVTLSCEQNLNHDAMYWYRQDPGQGLRLIYYSQIVNDFQKGDIAEGYSVSREKKESFPLTVTSAQKNPTAFYLCASSIEQEGGQPQHFGDGTRLSIL.

The chain is built from TRBV6-4 and TRBJ2-4; D gene unclear. The length of the CDR3 is 14 residues. Trimming left V 7 bases short and J 3 bases short, with 13 bases between. From germline, CDR1 is MRHNA and CDR2 SNTAGT. The CDR3 DNA is TGTGCCAGCACCGCGGATGTGGTCAAAAACATTCAGTACTTC. Its translation is CASTADVVKNIQYF.

This clone was found once. The rearrangement joins TRBV27 to TRBJ2-1; 7 nucleotides agree with TRBD2. This CDR3 comprises 13 residues. The V segment lost 4 bases and the J segment 9 bases; nucleotides outside the gene matches: 6. The germline V gene encodes CDR1 MNHEY and CDR2 SMNVEV (reference sequence). The CDR3 region has the DNA TGTGCCAGCAGTTCAGGCCAGCGGGGTGAGCAGTTCTTC. This codes for CASSSGQRGEQFF.

The chain is built from TRBV7-9 and TRBJ1-6; D is unclear. The germline gives CDR1 SEHNR, CDR2 FQNEAQ (reference sequence). The CDR3 runs to 17 residues. Trimming stripped 0 bases from V and 4 bases from J, with 13 bases between. The CDR3: CASSLAEGGYYNSPLHF. CDR3 DNA: TGTGCCAGCAGCTTAGCCGAGGGTGGATATTATAATTCACCCCTCCACTTT. Based on the CDR3 plus reference TRBV7-9 and TRBJ1-6, the full variable domain is DTGVSQNPRHKITKRGQNVTFRCDPISEHNRLYWYRQTLGQGPEFLTYFQNEAQLEKSRLLSDRFSAERPKGSFSTLEIQRTEQGDSAMYLCASSLAEGGYYNSPLHFGNGTRLTVT.